This TCR beta chain was documented in a study of blood T cells in healthy people across ages. Study conclusions and caveats: Because donor CMV status was unknown, expanded clonotype changes were possibly confounded.

CDR1 is SGHDT, CDR2 YYEEEE, per germline. The V gene lost 2 bases and the J gene lost 4 bases, with 10 bases spanning the gap. CDR3 length: 14 residues. Concerning this clonotype: The antigen is undetermined.

Through a sample-barcoded 5' primer and a J-beta primer mix, a second PCR was run for roughly 7 to 12 cycles. Every molecule of cDNA carried a tag from a template-switch adaptor with 12 random nucleotides. MiXCR, applied by TCRdb to the 5' RACE reads, yields one record per CDR3 protein. The table records about 970,000 distinct CDR3 sequences, roughly 50% of them present only once. The sequence derives from a woman aged 55-70 years in good health. What was sequenced was blood. The V and J genes are TRBV5-6 and TRBJ1-5; possibly TRBD1 for D (5 bases). The CDR3 nucleotides are TGTGCCAGCAGCTTAAGACAGACTAATCAGCCCCAGCATTTT. Translated: CASSLRQTNQPQHF.